Sequencing of this TCR beta chain was carried out in a study of blood T cells in healthy people across ages. In the study overall: About one barcoded beta molecule per two T cells was the capture yield of template switching.

The CDR3 runs 13 residues. Trimming took 5 bases from V and 6 from J, leaving 16 bases between them. CDR1 and CDR2 from the germline V gene are DFQATT and SNEGSKA (reference sequence). Isolation per sample recovered at least 6 million PBMCs. The use of a sample-barcoded 5' primer and a J-beta primer mix characterized a second PCR of roughly 6 to 12 cycles. Each of the cDNA molecules was tagged by a template-switch adaptor with 12 random nucleotides. Each CDR3 protein gets one entry after TCRdb re-called the 5' RACE reads with MiXCR. The table lists about a million distinct CDR3 sequences, roughly 47% of them singletons.

V usage is TRBV20-1 and J usage is TRBJ1-1; D remains ambiguous. Sequencing was performed on blood. This receptor was taken from an older woman in good health. The CDR3 reads CSASSAAPSEAFF. The CDR3 coding sequence is TGCAGTGCTTCGTCGGCGGCCCCGTCTGAAGCTTTCTTT.